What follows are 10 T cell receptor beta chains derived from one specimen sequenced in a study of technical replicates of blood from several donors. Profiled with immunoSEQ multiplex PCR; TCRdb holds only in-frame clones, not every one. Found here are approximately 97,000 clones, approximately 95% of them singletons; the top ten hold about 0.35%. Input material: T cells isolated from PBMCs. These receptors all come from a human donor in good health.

The DNA of the CDR3 is TGTGCCAGCACCGCGTATCCAGCAGGTGAAAAACTGTTTTTT. Translated, it gives CASTAYPAGEKLFF. The chain carries TRBV7-8 and TRBJ1-4; D unresolved. CDR1 is SGHVS and CDR2 is FQNEAQ in the germline V gene. V lost 7 bases and J lost 7, with 16 bases in between. This CDR3 is 14 amino acids long.

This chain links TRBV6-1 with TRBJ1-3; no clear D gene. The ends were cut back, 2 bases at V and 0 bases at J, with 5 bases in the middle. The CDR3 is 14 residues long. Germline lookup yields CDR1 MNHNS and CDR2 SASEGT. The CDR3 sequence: CASSEQDSGNTIYF. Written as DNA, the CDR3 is TGTGCCAGCAGTGAACAGGACTCTGGAAACACCATATATTTT.

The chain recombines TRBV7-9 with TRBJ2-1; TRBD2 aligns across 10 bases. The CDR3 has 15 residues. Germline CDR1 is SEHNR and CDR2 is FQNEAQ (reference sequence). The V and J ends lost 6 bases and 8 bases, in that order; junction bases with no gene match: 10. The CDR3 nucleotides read TGTGCCAGCAGACCTCTAGCGGGAGAAACGGATGAGCAGTTCTTC. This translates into CASRPLAGETDEQFF. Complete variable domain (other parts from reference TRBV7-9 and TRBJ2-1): DTGVSQNPRHKITKRGQNVTFRCDPISEHNRLYWYRQTLGQGPEFLTYFQNEAQLEKSRLLSDRFSAERPKGSFSTLEIQRTEQGDSAMYLCASRPLAGETDEQFFGPGTRLTVL.

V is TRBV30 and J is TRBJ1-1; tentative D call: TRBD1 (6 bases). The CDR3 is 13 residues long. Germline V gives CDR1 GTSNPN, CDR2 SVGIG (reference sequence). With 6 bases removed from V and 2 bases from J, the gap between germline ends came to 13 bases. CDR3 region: CACKQGSNTEAFF. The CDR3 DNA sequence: TGTGCCTGTAAACAGGGATCCAACACTGAAGCTTTCTTT.

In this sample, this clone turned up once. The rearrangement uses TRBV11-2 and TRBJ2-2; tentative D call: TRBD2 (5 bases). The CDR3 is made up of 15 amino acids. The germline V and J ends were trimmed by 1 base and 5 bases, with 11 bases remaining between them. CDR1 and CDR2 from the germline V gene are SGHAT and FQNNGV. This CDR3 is CASSLVLAGTGELFF. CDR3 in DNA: TGTGCCAGCAGCTTAGTGCTAGCTGGTACCGGGGAGCTGTTTTTT.

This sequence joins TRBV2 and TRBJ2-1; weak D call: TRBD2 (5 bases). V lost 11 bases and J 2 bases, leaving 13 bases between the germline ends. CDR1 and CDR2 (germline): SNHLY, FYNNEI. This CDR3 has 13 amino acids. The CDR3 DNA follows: TGTGCCGGCGTCCCAGCGGCCTACAATGAGCAGTTCTTC. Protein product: CAGVPAAYNEQFF.

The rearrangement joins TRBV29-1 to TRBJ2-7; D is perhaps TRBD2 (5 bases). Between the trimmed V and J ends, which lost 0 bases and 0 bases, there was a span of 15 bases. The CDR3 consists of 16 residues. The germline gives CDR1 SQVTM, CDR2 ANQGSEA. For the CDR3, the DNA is TGCAGCGTTGAAGATCTTAACGGGGAGTCCTCCTACGAGCAGTACTTC. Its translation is CSVEDLNGESSYEQYF.

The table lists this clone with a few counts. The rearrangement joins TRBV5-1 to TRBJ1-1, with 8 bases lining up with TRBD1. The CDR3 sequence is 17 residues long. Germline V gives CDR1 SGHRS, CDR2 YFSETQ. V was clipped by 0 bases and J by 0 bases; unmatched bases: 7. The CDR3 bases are TGCGCCAGCAGCTTGGGGACAGGGACCTTCATGAACACTGAAGCTTTCTTT. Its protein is CASSLGTGTFMNTEAFF.

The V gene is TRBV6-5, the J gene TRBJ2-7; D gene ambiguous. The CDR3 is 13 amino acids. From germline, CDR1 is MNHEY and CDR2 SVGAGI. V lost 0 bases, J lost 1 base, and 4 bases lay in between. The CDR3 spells CASSYSTSYEQYF. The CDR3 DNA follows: TGTGCCAGCAGTTACTCGACATCCTACGAGCAGTACTTC.

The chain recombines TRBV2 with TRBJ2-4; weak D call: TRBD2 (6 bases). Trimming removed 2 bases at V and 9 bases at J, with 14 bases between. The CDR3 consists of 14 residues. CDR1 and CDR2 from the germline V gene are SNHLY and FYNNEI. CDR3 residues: CASSEQGTSSIQYF. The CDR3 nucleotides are TGTGCCAGCAGTGAACAGGGAACTAGCAGCATTCAGTACTTC.